This entry describes one TCR beta chain. Its specificity is unknown. This record belongs to a study of cytomegalovirus exposure and HLA in healthy donors. The CDR3 contains 15 residues. Unmatched junction bases numbered 5, after V lost 2 bases and J lost 2 bases. The germline V gene has CDR1 KGHSH and CDR2 LQKENI. Study-wide points: Both high specificity and high sensitivity reportedly marked the classifier's diagnosis of cytomegalovirus status. Most TCR sequences were rare, but some public TCRs occurred in many donors. In vitro experiments confirmed that three CMV-associated chains were specific for CMV antigens.

Only in-frame clones appear in the TCRdb table, and some are missing; sequencing was by immunoSEQ multiplex PCR. The repertoire includes under 200,000 clones, about 90% of them detected once, and 10% sits in the top ten. Sample: PBMCs. This receptor was taken from a woman under 30 in good health and CMV-seropositive. The chain employs TRBV18 and TRBJ1-2; TRBD1 aligns across 7 bases. CDR3 region: CASSPRVQGNYGYTF. The CDR3 DNA reads TGTGCCAGCTCACCAAGGGTACAGGGGAACTATGGCTACACCTTC. The variable domain in full, with the rest retrieved from reference TRBV18 and TRBJ1-2, is NAGVMQNPRHLVRRRGQEARLRCSPMKGHSHVYWYRQLPEEGLKFMVYLQKENIIDESGMPKERFSAEFPKEGPSILRIQQVVRGDSAAYFCASSPRVQGNYGYTFGSGTRLTVV.